This T cell receptor (beta chain) was observed in a study of memory CD4+ T cells and cytomegalovirus serostatus. How the authors handled the data: After removing out-of-frame reads, approximately 2 million distinct TCRbeta sequences remained. Libraries were prepared by immunoSEQ multiplex PCR; TCRdb keeps only in-frame clonotypes and omits some of them. The DNA was the basis for D and trimming; V, J and clone size are from that table. This table has about 45,000 clones, about 78% appearing once. With regard to this clone: The antigen is not known.

V was cut by 0 bases and J by 0 bases, with 10 bases left in between. CDR1 is SGHRS and CDR2 is YFSETQ in the germline V gene. The CDR3 covers 17 residues. The sort gate was single viable CD3+CD4+CD8-CD45RO+ cells for memory CD4+ T cells. Donors' CMV status reflects serum IgG against pp150, pp28, p38, p52. General observations from the study: Of roughly 180 reported CMV TCRbeta sequences, some 70 were found in memory CD4+ repertoires. The CMV-associated TCR signature appears largely within the CD4+ memory repertoire.

The sequencing input was memory CD4+ T cells from blood. The origin of this receptor is an adult in good health and CMV-seronegative. The chain recombines TRBV5-1 with TRBJ2-6, with no clear D. The CDR3 spells CASSLVGRSSGANVLTF. CDR3 nucleotide sequence: TGCGCCAGCAGCTTGGTAGGCCGATCCTCTGGGGCCAACGTCCTGACTTTC.